This T cell receptor beta chain was recorded in a study of blood T cell repertoires in COVID-19. Turning to the study itself: Samples of COVID-19 (acute and convalescent) were obtained from the United States, Italy and Spain. T cells, B-cell-depleted T cells, or PBMCs provided the cDNA or gDNA that served as material.

As originally analysed: Nucleated cell number was recorded as an estimate derived from reference gene primer amplification. Using immunoSEQ multiplex PCR, the repertoire was profiled, and TCRdb retains in-frame clones only, with some absent. That table furnishes V, J and clone size, whereas the DNA furnished D and trimming. The sample consists of about 230,000 clones, 65% to 85% of them appearing once. CDR3 length: 17 residues. Germline CDR1 and CDR2: LGHDT and YNNKEL (reference sequence). After removal of 3 bases from V and 4 bases from J, the junction contained 11 bases not matched to a gene. This chain uses TRBV3-1 (or the pseudogene TRBV3-2) with TRBJ1-2, with 10 bases fitting TRBD1. Sequences were obtained from peripheral blood. The receptor's source is a man aged 80 or over with acute or convalescent COVID-19. The CDR3 DNA is TGTGCCAGCAGCCAGGGCGGGGGGACAGGGGCGACCTATGGCTACACCTTC. As protein: CASSQGGGTGATYGYTF.